This TCR beta chain was identified in a study of human T cells and chemical hapten exposure. Turning to the study itself: Yields of TCR per sample differed, chiefly owing to small differences in pooled library volume.

At least ten counts were recorded for this clonotype. From the RACE reads, TCRdb called clonotypes with MiXCR, one entry per CDR3 protein. The data show approximately 60,000 distinct CDR3 sequences, about 9.3% seen once. The CDR3 has 14 amino acids. V lost 1 base to trimming and J lost 5 bases; unmatched junction nucleotides: 4. The germline V gene has CDR1 SGHAT and CDR2 FQNNGV. Time point meaning: patch test 1, 2 weeks after DPC sensitization. Treatment in this sample: therapeutic diphenylcyclopropenone sensitization with weekly scalp DPC. The chain has TRBV11-2 and TRBJ2-5, with TRBD2 matching 7 bases. This TCR derives from a woman in her thirties or forties with alopecia areata. Some clones in this sample may be carry-over from other donors' samples. This specimen consisted of whole blood, obtained in connection with sensitization to the hapten diphenylcyclopropenone (DPC). CDR3 DNA sequence: TGTGCCAGCAGCTTAGTGGGAGGGAGGGAGACCCAGTACTTC. Translation: CASSLVGGRETQYF.